The table lists the clone carrying this TCR beta chain with many counts. The CDR3 totals 15 residues. The V end was cut by 0 bases, the J end by 4 bases, with 13 bases between. Germline V lookup: CDR1 GTSNPN, CDR2 SVGIG (reference sequence). This sample is drawn from a study of T cells in Graves' hyperthyroidism and ophthalmopathy. Authors of the study amplified TCR beta CDR3 regions from RNA transcripts. First-round RT-PCR with HTBI primers amplified the TCR CDR3 region. TCRdb passed the multiplex PCR reads through MiXCR, listing each CDR3 protein once. The sample holds fewer than 600,000 distinct CDR3 sequences, 14% seen once.

The TCR comes from a woman in her forties with Graves' hyperthyroidism. Sequenced sample: blood. V and J are TRBV30 and TRBJ1-5; a possible D gene is TRBD1 (6 bases). CDR3 sequence (DNA): TGTGCCTGGAGTGTGGGGGCGGCAGGAAATCAGCCCCAGCATTTT. Its translation is CAWSVGAAGNQPQHF.